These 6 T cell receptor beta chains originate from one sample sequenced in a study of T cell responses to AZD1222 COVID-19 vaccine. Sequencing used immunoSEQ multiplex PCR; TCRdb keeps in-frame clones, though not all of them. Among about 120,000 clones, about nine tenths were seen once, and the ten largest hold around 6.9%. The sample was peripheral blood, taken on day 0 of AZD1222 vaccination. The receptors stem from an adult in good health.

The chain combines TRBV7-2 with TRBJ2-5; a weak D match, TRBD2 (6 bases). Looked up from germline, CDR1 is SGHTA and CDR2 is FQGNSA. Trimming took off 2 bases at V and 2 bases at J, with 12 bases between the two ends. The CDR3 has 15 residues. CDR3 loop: CASSLLLAGQETQYF. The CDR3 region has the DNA TGTGCCAGCAGCTTACTCCTTGCGGGGCAAGAGACCCAGTACTTC.

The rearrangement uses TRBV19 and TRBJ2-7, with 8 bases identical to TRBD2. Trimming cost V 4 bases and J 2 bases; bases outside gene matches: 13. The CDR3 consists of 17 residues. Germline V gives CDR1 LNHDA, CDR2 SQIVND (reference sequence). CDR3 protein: CASSKRSRAGGAYEQYF. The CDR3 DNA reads TGTGCCAGTAGTAAAAGGAGCAGGGCGGGAGGAGCCTACGAGCAGTACTTC.

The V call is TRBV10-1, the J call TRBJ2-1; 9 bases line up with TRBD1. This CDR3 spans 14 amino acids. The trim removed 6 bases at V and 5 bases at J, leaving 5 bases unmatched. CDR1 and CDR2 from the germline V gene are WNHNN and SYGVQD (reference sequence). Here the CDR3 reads CASSTGGSDNEQFF. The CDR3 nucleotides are TGCGCCAGCAGCACAGGGGGCTCGGACAATGAGCAGTTCTTC.

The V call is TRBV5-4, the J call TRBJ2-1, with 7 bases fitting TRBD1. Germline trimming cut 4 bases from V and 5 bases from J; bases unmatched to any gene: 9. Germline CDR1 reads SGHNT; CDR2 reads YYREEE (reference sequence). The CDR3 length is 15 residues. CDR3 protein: CASSRQGTVNNEQFF. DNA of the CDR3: TGTGCCAGCAGCCGACAGGGAACAGTCAACAATGAGCAGTTCTTC.

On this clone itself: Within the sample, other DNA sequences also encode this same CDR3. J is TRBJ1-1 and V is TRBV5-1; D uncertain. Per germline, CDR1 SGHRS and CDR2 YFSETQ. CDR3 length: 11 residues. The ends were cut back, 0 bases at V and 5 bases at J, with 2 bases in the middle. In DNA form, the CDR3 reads TGCGCCAGCAGCTTGGGGACTGAAGCTTTCTTT. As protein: CASSLGTEAFF.

As DNA, the CDR3 is TGTGCCAGCAGCTTAGCAGGGGGCAACAATCAGCCCCAGCATTTT. Amino acid sequence: CASSLAGGNNQPQHF. The chain recombines TRBV11-2 with TRBJ1-5; 8 bases align to TRBD1. Trimming removed 1 base from V and 3 bases from J; junction bases left unmatched: 2. Germline V gives CDR1 SGHAT, CDR2 FQNNGV. This CDR3 has 15 amino acids.